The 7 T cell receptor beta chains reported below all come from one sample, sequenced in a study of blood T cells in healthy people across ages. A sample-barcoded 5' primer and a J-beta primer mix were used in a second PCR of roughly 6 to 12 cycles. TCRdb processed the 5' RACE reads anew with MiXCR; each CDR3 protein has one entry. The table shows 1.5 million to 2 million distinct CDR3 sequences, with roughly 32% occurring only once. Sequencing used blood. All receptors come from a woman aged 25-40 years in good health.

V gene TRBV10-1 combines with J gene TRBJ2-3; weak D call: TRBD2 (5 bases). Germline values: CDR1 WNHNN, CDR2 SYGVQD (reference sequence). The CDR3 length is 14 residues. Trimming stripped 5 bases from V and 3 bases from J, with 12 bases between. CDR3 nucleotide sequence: TGCGCCAGCAGTCGGGATTCAGGAACAGATACGCAGTATTTT. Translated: CASSRDSGTDTQYF.

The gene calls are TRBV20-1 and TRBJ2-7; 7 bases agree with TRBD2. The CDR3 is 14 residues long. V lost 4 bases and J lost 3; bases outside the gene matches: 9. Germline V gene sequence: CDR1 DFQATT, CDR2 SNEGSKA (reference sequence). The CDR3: CSAIRLGGSYEQYF. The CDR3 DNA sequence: TGCAGTGCTATTCGGCTGGGGGGGAGCTACGAGCAGTACTTC.

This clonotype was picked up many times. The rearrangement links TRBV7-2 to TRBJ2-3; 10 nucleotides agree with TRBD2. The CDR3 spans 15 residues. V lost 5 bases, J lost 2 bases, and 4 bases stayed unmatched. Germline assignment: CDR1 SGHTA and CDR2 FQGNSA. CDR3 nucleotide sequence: TGTGCCAGCAGCCGGACTAGCGGCGCCACAGATACGCAGTATTTT. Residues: CASSRTSGATDTQYF.

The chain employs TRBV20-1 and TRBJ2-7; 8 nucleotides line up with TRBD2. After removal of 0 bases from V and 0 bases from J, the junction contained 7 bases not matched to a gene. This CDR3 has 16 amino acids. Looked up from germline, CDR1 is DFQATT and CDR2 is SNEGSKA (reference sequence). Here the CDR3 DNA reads TGCAGTGCTAGAGATGAGGTAGCGGGGAGCTCCTACGAGCAGTACTTC. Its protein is CSARDEVAGSSYEQYF.

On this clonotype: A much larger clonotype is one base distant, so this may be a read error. CDR3 DNA sequence: TGTGCCAGCAGCCAAGAATCCGGACTGGCTGCTACGAACTACGAGCAGTACTTC. Protein product: CASSQESGLAATNYEQYF. This chain connects TRBV4-2 to TRBJ2-4; weak D call: TRBD2 (5 bases). With the DNA end fitting TRBJ2-7 better, the J assignment may be wrong. Per germline, CDR1 LGHNA and CDR2 YNFKEQ. The CDR3 has 18 amino acids.

CDR3 bases: TGCGCCAGCAGCCCCGTCGGTAGCTCCTATAATTCACCCCTCCACTTT. It is translated as CASSPVGSSYNSPLHF. V gene TRBV4-1 combines with J gene TRBJ1-6; D is unresolved. Trimming took 4 bases from V and 0 from J, leaving 10 bases between them. The CDR3 spans 16 residues. CDR1 and CDR2 (germline): MGHRA, YSYEKL.

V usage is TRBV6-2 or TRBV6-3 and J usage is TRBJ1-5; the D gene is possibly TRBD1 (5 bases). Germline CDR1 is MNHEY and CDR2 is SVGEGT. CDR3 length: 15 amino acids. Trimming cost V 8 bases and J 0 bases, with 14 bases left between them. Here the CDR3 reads CASGRIGDSNQPQHF. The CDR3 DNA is TGTGCCAGCGGTAGGATAGGGGATAGCAATCAGCCCCAGCATTTT.